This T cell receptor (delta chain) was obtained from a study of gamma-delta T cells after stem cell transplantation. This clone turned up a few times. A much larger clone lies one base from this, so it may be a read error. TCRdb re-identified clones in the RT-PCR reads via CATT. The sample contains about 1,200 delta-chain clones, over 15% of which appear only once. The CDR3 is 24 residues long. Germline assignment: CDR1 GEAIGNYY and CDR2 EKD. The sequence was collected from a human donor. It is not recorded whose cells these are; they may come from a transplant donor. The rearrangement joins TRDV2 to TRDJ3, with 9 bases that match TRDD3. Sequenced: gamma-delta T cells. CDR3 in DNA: TGTGCCTGTGACACCGTGGAGGGTACCAAAACTGGGGGACTAAACTCCTGGGACGCCCGACAGATGTTTTTC. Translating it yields CACDTVEGTKTGGLNSWDARQMFF.